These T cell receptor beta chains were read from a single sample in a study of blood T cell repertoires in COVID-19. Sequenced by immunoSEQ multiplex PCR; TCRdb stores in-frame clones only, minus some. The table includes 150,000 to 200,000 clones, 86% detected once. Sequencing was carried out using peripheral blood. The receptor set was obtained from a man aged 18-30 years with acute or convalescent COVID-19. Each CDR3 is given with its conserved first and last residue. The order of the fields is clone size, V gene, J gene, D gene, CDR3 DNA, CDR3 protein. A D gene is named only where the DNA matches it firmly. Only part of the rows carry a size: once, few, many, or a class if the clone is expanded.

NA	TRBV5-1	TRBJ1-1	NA	TGCGCCAGCAGCCTTGGACAGATGAACACTGAAGCTTTCTTT	CASSLGQMNTEAFF
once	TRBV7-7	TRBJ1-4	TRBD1	TGTGCCAGCAGCCGAGGGGGCGCCGGTAATGAAAAACTGTTTTTT	CASSRGGAGNEKLFF
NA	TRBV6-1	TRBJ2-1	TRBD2	TGTGCCAGCAGTGAAGGAGGCCTAGCGGGGCCAACTCGTTCAGTTTACAATGAGCAGTTCTTC	CASSEGGLAGPTRSVYNEQFF
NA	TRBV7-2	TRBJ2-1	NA	TGTGCCAGCAGCTGGAGGGACAATGAGCAGTTCTTC	CASSWRDNEQFF
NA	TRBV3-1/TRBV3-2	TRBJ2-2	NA	TGTGCCAGCAGCCAAGATCCAGGCGGGTTAGTCGGGGAGCTGTTTTTT	CASSQDPGGLVGELFF
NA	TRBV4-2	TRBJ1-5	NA	TGTGCCAGCAGCCAAGATCGGGGCAGGGGTAATCAGCCCCAGCATTTT	CASSQDRGRGNQPQHF
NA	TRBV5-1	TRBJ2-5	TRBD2	TGCGCCAGCAGCTTCGGACTAGCGGGGGGGCCAGAGACCCAGTACTTC	CASSFGLAGGPETQYF
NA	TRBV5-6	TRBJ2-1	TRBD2	TGTGCCAGCAGCTTGTTAGGTAGCGGGGGGCAAAATGAGCAGTTCTTC	CASSLLGSGGQNEQFF
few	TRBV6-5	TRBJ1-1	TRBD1	TGTGCCAGCAGCGCACAACAGGGGGCGGGTACTGAAGCTTTCTTT	CASSAQQGAGTEAFF
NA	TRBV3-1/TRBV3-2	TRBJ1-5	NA	TGTGCCAGCAGCCAACGGCAGCGGACTCAGCCCCAGCATTTT	CASSQRQRTQPQHF
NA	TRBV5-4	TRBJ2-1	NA	TGTGCCAGCAGCTTGGGGGTAGGCGGGGTCGGTGAGCAGTTCTTC	CASSLGVGGVGEQFF
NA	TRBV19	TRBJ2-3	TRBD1	TGTGCCAGTAGCATGGGACAGAGCACAGATACGCAGTATTTT	CASSMGQSTDTQYF
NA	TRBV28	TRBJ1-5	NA	TGTGCCAGCAGTTTACGCGGAAGAAGCAATCAGCCCCAGCATTTT	CASSLRGRSNQPQHF
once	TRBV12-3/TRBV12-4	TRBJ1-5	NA	TGTGCCAGCAGTTTAGGCGTCAATCAGCCCCAGCATTTT	CASSLGVNQPQHF